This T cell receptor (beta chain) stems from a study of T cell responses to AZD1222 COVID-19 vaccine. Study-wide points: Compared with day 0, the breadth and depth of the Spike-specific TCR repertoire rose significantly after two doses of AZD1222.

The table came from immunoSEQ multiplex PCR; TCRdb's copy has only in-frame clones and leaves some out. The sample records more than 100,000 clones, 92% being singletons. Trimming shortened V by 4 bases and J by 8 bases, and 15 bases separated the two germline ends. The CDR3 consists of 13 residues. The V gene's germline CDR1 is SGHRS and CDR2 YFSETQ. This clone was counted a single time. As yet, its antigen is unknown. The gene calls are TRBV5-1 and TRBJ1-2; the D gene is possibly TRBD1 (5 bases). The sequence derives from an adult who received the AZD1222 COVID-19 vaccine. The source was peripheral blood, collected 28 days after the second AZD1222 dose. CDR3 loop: CASSDSNQRGYTF. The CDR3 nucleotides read TGCGCCAGCAGCGACAGTAACCAGCGCGGCTACACCTTC.